This T cell receptor (beta chain) was sequenced in a study of blood T cell repertoires in COVID-19. Study background: PBMCs, B-cell-depleted T cells, or T cells provided the cDNA or gDNA that made up the material.

Per the original data handling: For nucleated cells, counts were estimated from reference gene primer amplification. Using immunoSEQ multiplex PCR, the repertoire was profiled, and TCRdb retains in-frame clones only, with some absent. V, J and clone size were drawn from that table, and D and trimming were deduced from the DNA. The data contain some 20,000 clones, 90% of them singletons. Trimming removed 5 bases at V and 6 bases at J, with 11 bases between. CDR1 SEHNR and CDR2 FQNEAQ come from the germline V gene (reference sequence). This CDR3 contains 13 residues. This sequence was found in a man between 65 and 79 years old with acute or convalescent COVID-19. V and J are TRBV7-9 and TRBJ1-3; D gene unclear. Sequencing was performed on peripheral blood. CDR3: CASSPGLLNTIYF. The CDR3 DNA follows: TGTGCCAGCAGCCCCGGTCTCTTAAACACCATATATTTT.